The rows below give T cell receptor beta chains drawn from one sample of a study of blood T cell repertoires in COVID-19. The table came from immunoSEQ multiplex PCR; TCRdb's copy has only in-frame clones and leaves some out. The table shows some 190,000 clones, with 82% occurring only once. The material sequenced was peripheral blood. The receptors here all came from a woman of 80 years or more with active or convalescent COVID-19. Each CDR3 is given with its conserved first and last residue. Fields, in order: V gene, CDR3 length, D gene, J gene, CDR3 protein. A D gene is named only where the DNA matches it firmly.

V gene: TRBV10-2; CDR3 length: 12; D gene: .; J gene: TRBJ1-2; CDR3 protein: CASSPDSYGYTF
V gene: TRBV6-5; CDR3 length: 14; D gene: .; J gene: TRBJ1-3; CDR3 protein: CASRGASYGNTIYF
V gene: TRBV19; CDR3 length: 15; D gene: TRBD1; J gene: TRBJ1-5; CDR3 protein: CASRNRGVDNQPQHF
V gene: TRBV28; CDR3 length: 15; D gene: TRBD1; J gene: TRBJ1-1; CDR3 protein: CASSGGTGAITEAFF
V gene: TRBV3-1/TRBV3-2; CDR3 length: 16; D gene: .; J gene: TRBJ2-3; CDR3 protein: CASSQDVGGSTDTQYF
V gene: TRBV2; CDR3 length: 14; D gene: TRBD2; J gene: TRBJ2-1; CDR3 protein: CASTRRSSGYEQFF
V gene: TRBV4-2; CDR3 length: 15; D gene: .; J gene: TRBJ2-7; CDR3 protein: CASSQTRVESYEQYF
V gene: TRBV7-9; CDR3 length: 13; D gene: .; J gene: TRBJ1-1; CDR3 protein: CASSLQGNTEAFF
V gene: TRBV2; CDR3 length: 15; D gene: TRBD1; J gene: TRBJ1-1; CDR3 protein: CAKRQTDRGNTEAFF
V gene: TRBV6-6; CDR3 length: 13; D gene: .; J gene: TRBJ1-2; CDR3 protein: CASQTDPGYGYTF
V gene: TRBV27; CDR3 length: 14; D gene: .; J gene: TRBJ1-3; CDR3 protein: CASSEGGTGNTIYF
V gene: TRBV11-2; CDR3 length: 15; D gene: .; J gene: TRBJ1-2; CDR3 protein: CASSPRGRLPYGYTF
V gene: TRBV6-1; CDR3 length: 15; D gene: TRBD2; J gene: TRBJ2-7; CDR3 protein: CASSELGGGPGEQYF
V gene: TRBV2; CDR3 length: 15; D gene: TRBD1; J gene: TRBJ1-6; CDR3 protein: CASSETGQGNSPLHF
V gene: TRBV19; CDR3 length: 15; D gene: TRBD2; J gene: TRBJ2-1; CDR3 protein: CASSIVGAGGYEQFF
V gene: TRBV19; CDR3 length: 15; D gene: .; J gene: TRBJ1-4; CDR3 protein: CASSIAGTIGEKLFF
V gene: TRBV7-8; CDR3 length: 14; D gene: TRBD1; J gene: TRBJ2-7; CDR3 protein: CASRLRDSSYEQYF
V gene: TRBV18; CDR3 length: 14; D gene: TRBD1; J gene: TRBJ1-4; CDR3 protein: CASSPPQGQEKLFF
V gene: TRBV7-3; CDR3 length: 14; D gene: TRBD1; J gene: TRBJ1-1; CDR3 protein: CASSLIQGATEAFF
V gene: TRBV10-2; CDR3 length: 16; D gene: TRBD2; J gene: TRBJ2-3; CDR3 protein: CASSGHLAGATDTQYF
V gene: TRBV7-9; CDR3 length: 16; D gene: TRBD2; J gene: TRBJ2-4; CDR3 protein: CASSPLSGRAVYIQYF
V gene: TRBV4-1; CDR3 length: 14; D gene: .; J gene: TRBJ1-5; CDR3 protein: CASSQAGPNQPQHF
V gene: TRBV10-3; CDR3 length: 12; D gene: .; J gene: TRBJ1-1; CDR3 protein: CAISRGGTEAFF
V gene: TRBV6-6; CDR3 length: 15; D gene: .; J gene: TRBJ2-7; CDR3 protein: CASSLYSGGLYEQYF
V gene: TRBV2; CDR3 length: 12; D gene: .; J gene: TRBJ2-4; CDR3 protein: CASSSTGNIQYF
V gene: TRBV7-2; CDR3 length: 14; D gene: .; J gene: TRBJ2-7; CDR3 protein: CASSFGSGSYEQYF